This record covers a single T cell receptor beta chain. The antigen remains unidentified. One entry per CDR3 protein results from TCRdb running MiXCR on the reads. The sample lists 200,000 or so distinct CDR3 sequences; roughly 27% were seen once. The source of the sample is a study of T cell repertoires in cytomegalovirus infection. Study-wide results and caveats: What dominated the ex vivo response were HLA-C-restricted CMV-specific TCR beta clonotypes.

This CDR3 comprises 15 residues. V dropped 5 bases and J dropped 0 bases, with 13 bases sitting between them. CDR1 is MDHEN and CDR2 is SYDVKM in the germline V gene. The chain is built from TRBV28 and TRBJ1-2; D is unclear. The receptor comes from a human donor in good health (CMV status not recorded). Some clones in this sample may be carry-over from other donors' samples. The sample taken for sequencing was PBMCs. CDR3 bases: TGTGCCAGCAGTCCCCTCGGCACCCCTAACTATGGCTACACCTTC. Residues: CASSPLGTPNYGYTF.